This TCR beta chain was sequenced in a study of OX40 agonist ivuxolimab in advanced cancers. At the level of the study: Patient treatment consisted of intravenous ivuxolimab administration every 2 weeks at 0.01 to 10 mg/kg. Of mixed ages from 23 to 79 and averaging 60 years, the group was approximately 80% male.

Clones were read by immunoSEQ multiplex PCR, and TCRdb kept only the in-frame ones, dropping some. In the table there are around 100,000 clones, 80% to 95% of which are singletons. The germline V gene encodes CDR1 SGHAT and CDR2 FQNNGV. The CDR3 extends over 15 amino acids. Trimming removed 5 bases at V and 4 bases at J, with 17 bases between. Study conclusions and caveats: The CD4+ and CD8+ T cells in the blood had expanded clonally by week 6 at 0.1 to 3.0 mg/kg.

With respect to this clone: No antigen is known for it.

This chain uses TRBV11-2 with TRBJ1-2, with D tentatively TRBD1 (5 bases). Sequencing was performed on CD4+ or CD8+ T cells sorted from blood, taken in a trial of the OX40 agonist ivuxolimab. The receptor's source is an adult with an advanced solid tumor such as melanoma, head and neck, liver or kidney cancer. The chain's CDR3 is CASSGPQANVYGYTF. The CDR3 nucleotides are TGTGCCAGCAGCGGTCCACAGGCCAATGTCTATGGCTACACCTTC. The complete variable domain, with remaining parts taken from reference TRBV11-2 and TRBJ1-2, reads EAGVAQSPRYKIIEKRQSVAFWCNPISGHATLYWYQQILGQGPKLLIQFQNNGVVDDSQLPKDRFSAERLKGVDSTLKIQPAKLEDSAVYLCASSGPQANVYGYTFGSGTRLTVV.